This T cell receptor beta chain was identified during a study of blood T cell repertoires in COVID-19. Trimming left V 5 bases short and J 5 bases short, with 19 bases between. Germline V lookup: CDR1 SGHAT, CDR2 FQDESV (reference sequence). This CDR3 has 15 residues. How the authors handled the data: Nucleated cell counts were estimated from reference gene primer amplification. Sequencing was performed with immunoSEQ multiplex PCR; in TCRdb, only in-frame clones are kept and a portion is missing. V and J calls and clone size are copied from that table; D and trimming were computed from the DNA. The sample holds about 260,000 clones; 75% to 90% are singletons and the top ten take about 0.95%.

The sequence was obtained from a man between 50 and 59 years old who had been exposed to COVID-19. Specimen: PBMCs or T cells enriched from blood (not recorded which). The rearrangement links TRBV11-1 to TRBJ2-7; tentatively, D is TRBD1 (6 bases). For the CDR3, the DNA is TGTGCCAGCAGCCCCCCCGAACAGGGCTGGAACGAGCAGTACTTC. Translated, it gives CASSPPEQGWNEQYF.